The clone carrying this T cell receptor beta chain was seen many times. The antigen is not known. A single record per CDR3 protein comes from TCRdb applying MiXCR to the PCR reads. The sample lists some 650,000 distinct CDR3 sequences, just under 20% occurring once. The V gene's germline CDR1 is SGHVS and CDR2 FQNEAQ. The CDR3 is 16 amino acids. The V and J ends lost 3 bases and 0 bases respectively, with 13 bases between them. The record originates from a study of molecular identifiers for immune sequencing clone quantification. In the study overall: Sequencing covered four of five parts into which replicate RNA from about 20,000 or 100,000 naive CD8 cells was split.

Study results and limitations: Same-barcode identical TCR molecules could make highly expanded clones look smaller than they are.

The specimen sequenced was naive CD8+ T cells from blood, with Jurkat cell RNA spiked in. Subset: FACS-sorted CD8+CD4-CCR7+CD45RA+ naive T cells. The V gene is TRBV7-8, the J gene TRBJ2-3, with D possibly matching TRBD2 (6 bases). The TCR originated in a human donor in good health. Some libraries in this study had Jurkat cell RNA spiked in. CDR3 in amino acids: CASSFLRGTSTDTQYF. The CDR3 nucleotides are TGTGCCAGCAGCTTCTTACGGGGGACTAGCACAGATACGCAGTATTTT.